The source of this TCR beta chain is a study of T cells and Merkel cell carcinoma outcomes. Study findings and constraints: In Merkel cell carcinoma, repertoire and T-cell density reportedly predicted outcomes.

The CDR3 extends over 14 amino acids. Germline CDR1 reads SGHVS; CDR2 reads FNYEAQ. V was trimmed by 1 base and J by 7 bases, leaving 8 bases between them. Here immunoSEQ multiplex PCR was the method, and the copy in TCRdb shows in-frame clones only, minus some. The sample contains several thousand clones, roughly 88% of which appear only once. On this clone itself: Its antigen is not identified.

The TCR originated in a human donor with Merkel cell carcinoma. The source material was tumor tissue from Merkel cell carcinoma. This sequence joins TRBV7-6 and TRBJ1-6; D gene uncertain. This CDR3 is CASSLGQKNSPLHF. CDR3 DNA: TGTGCCAGCAGCTTAGGGCAGAAAAATTCACCCCTCCACTTT.